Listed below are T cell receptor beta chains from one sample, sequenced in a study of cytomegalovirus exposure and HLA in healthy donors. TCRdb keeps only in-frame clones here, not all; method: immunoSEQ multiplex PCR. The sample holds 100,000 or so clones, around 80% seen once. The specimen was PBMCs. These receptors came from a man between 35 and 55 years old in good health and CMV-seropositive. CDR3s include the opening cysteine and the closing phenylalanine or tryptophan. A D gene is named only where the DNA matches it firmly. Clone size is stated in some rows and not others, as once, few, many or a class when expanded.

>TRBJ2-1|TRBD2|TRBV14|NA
CASSQAGGEVYNEQFF
TGTGCCAGCAGCCAAGCGGGAGGGGAGGTATACAATGAGCAGTTCTTC
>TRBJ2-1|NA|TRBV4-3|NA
CASSHKASTYDEQFF
TGCGCCAGCAGCCACAAGGCTAGCACCTACGATGAGCAGTTCTTC
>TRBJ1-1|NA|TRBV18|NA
CASSPVEGTEAFF
TGTGCCAGCTCACCAGTTGAGGGCACTGAAGCTTTCTTT
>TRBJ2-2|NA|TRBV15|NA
CATSRETRTNTGELFF
TGTGCCACCAGCAGAGAGACCAGGACGAACACCGGGGAGCTGTTTTTT
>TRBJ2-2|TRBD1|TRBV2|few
CASSGQGANLGELFF
TGTGCCAGCAGCGGACAGGGGGCGAATCTCGGGGAGCTGTTTTTT
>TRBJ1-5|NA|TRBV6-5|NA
CASSYGRGAGQPQHF
TGTGCCAGCAGTTACGGGCGGGGGGCGGGTCAGCCCCAGCATTTT
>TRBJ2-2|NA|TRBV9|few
CASSVAGPRGTGELFF
TGTGCCAGCAGCGTAGCGGGACCCAGGGGCACCGGGGAGCTGTTTTTT
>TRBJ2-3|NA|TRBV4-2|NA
CASSQDGTADTQYF
TGTGCCAGCAGCCAAGATGGGACTGCAGATACGCAGTATTTT
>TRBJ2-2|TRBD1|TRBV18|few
CASSPRRQGAGELFF
TGTGCCAGCTCACCGAGGAGACAGGGGGCCGGGGAGCTGTTTTTT
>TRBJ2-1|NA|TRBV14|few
CASSQGVRGEQFF
TGTGCCAGCAGCCAAGGGGTGCGGGGCGAGCAGTTCTTC
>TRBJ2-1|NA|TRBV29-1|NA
CSVAGGVSSYNEQFF
TGCAGCGTTGCCGGCGGGGTGAGCTCCTACAATGAGCAGTTCTTC
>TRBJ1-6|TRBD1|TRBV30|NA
CACHTGASYNSPLHF
TGTGCCTGCCATACAGGGGCCTCCTATAATTCACCCCTCCACTTT
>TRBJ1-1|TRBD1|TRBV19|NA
CASRPLPGTGGFKDTEAFF
TGTGCCAGTAGACCTCTTCCCGGGACAGGGGGGTTTAAGGACACTGAAGCTTTCTTT
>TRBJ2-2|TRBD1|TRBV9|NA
CASSVDYRTGANTGELFF
TGTGCCAGCAGCGTAGATTACCGGACAGGGGCGAACACCGGGGAGCTGTTTTTT
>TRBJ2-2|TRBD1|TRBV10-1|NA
CASSEAQGVTGELFF
TGCGCCAGCAGTGAAGCCCAGGGGGTGACCGGGGAGCTGTTTTTT
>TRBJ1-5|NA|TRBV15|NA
CATSRVSTVAQPQHF
TGTGCCACCAGCAGAGTTAGCACGGTCGCTCAGCCCCAGCATTTT
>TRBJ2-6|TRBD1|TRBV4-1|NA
CASSLPSGQGRSGANVLTF
TGCGCCAGCAGCCTACCTTCGGGACAGGGCCGCTCTGGGGCCAACGTCCTGACTTTC
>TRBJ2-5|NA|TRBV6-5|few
CASSTSTGGETQYF
TGTGCCAGCAGTACTTCCACAGGAGGGGAGACCCAGTACTTC
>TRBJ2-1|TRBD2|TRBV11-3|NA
CASSSPASRLAGGNEQFF
TGTGCCAGCAGCTCCCCCGCCTCGAGGCTAGCGGGAGGAAATGAGCAGTTCTTC
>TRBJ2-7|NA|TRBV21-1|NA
CASSKGGLSLGDSYREQYF
TGTGCCAGCAGCAAAGGAGGACTGAGCCTCGGTGACTCCTACCGCGAGCAGTACTTC
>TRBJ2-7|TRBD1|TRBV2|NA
CASRTGTVSYEQYF
TGTGCCAGCAGAACCGGGACAGTTTCCTACGAGCAGTACTTC
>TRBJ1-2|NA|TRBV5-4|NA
CASSSPPLLYGYTF
TGTGCCAGCAGCTCCCCCCCCCTCCTATATGGCTACACCTTC